The TCR beta chain under discussion was sequenced for a study of blood T cell repertoires in COVID-19. At the level of the study: PBMCs, B-cell-depleted T cells, or T cells were the source of the cDNA or gDNA that made up the material.

Cohort 3 recovery required two negative PCRs, clearance, or symptom resolution. Trimming cost V 0 bases and J 3 bases; bases outside gene matches: 4. CDR1 MGHRA and CDR2 YSYEKL come from the germline V gene. CDR3 length: 16 amino acids. The method was immunoSEQ multiplex PCR; TCRdb's version includes in-frame clones alone and lacks a portion of them. Of more than 400,000 clones in the sample, 87% are singletons; the top ten hold 0.7%. The sequencing input was PBMCs or T cells enriched from blood (not recorded which). The V and J genes are TRBV4-1 and TRBJ2-3; 9 bases match TRBD2. This receptor was obtained from a woman aged 18-29 years who had recovered from COVID-19. This CDR3 is CASSQETSGGTDTQYF. DNA of the CDR3: TGCGCCAGCAGCCAAGAAACCAGCGGGGGGACAGATACGCAGTATTTT.